This TCR beta chain comes out of a study of patients and donors after allogeneic stem cell transplantation (dated by TCRdb to about 2020). CDR1 DFQATT and CDR2 SNEGSKA were looked up in the germline V gene (reference sequence). The CDR3 runs 12 residues from the cysteine to the phenylalanine. The DNA shown is the 36-base CDR3, in frame from base 1. The germline ends are 11 bases apart after V is trimmed by 8 bases and J by 1 base. With respect to this clonotype: This receptor's antigen is unknown. No base qualities exist here, and no much larger clone lies one base off it.

Libraries came from RT-PCR. The data were produced on a NextSeq 550. TCRdb reprocessing: public reads trimmed at Q25 with fastp, clones called with MiXCR, in-frame beta chains kept. Rows matching on CDR3 protein sequence are summarized as one entry with the most common DNA and genes. For this sample the table gives about 150,000 distinct CDR3 sequences, of which approximately 40% were detected only once. Jointly, the top ten make up about 50% of the sample. Sequencing input: blood, either unsorted or a sorted T cell fraction (not recorded which). The sequence was obtained from a human donor who was either an allogeneic HSCT recipient or a stem cell or donor lymphocyte infusion donor (not recorded which). It is not recorded whose cells these are; they may come from a transplant donor. The chain couples TRBV20-1 to TRBJ1-1; the D gene lacks a confident call. The DNA reads as follows: TGCAGTCCCGGCCCCCGGAACACTGAAGCTTTCTTT. Its protein product is CSPGPRNTEAFF.